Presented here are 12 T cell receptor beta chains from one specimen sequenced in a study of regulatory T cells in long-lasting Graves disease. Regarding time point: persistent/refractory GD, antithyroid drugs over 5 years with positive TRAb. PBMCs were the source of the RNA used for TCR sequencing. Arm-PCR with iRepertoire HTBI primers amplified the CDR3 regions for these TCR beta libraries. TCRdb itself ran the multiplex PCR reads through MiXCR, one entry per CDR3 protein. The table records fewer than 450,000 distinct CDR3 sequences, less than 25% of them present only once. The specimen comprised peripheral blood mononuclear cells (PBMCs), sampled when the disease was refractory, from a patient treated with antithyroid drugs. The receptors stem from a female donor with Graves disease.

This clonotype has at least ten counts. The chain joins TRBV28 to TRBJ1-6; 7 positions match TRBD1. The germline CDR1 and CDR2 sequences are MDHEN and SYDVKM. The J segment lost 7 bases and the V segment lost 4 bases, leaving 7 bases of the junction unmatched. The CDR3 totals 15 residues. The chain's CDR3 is CASSSPGQQNSPLHF. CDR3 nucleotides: TGTGCCAGCAGTTCTCCGGGACAGCAGAATTCACCCCTCCACTTT.

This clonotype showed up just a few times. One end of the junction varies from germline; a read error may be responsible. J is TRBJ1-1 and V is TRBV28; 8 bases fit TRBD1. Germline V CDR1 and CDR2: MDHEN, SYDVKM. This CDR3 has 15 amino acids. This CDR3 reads CASPPRGQGNTEVFF. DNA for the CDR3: TGTGCCAGCCCTCCCAGGGGGCAGGGGAACACTGAAGTTTTCTTT.

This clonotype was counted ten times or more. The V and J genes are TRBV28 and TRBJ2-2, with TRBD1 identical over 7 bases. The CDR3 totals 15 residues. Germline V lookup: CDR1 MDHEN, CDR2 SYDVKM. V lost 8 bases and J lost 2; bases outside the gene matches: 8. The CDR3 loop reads CASAPGTENTGELFF. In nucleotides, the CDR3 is TGTGCCAGCGCCCCCGGGACAGAAAACACCGGGGAGCTGTTTTTT.

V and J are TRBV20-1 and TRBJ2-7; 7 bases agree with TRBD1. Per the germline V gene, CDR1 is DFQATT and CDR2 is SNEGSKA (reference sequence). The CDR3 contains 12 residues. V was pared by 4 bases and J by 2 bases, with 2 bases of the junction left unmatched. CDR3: CSAIDRAYEQYF. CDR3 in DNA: TGCAGTGCTATTGACAGGGCCTACGAGCAGTACTTC.

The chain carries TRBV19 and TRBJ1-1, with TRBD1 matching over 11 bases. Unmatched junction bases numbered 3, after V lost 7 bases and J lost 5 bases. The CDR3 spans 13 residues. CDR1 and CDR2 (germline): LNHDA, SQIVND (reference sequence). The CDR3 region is CASKRDRGTEAFF. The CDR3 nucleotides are TGTGCCAGTAAACGGGACAGGGGGACTGAAGCTTTCTTT.

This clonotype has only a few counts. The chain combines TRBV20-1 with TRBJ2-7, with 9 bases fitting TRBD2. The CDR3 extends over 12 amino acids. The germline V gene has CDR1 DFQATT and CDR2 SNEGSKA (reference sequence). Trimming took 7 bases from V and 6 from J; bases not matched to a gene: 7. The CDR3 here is CSGGGRAGEQYF. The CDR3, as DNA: TGCAGTGGAGGCGGGAGGGCCGGCGAGCAGTACTTC.

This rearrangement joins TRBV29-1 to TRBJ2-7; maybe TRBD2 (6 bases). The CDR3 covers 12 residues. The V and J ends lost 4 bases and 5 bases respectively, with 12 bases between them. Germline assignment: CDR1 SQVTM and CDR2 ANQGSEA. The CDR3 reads CSVGRGGNEQYF. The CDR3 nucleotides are TGCAGCGTTGGAAGGGGAGGAAACGAGCAGTACTTC.

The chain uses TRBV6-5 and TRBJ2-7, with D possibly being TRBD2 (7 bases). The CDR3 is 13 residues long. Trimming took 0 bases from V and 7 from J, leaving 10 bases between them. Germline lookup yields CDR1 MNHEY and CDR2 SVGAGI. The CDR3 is CASSYSRGGEQYF. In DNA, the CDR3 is TGTGCCAGCAGTTACTCGAGGGGGGGTGAGCAGTACTTC.

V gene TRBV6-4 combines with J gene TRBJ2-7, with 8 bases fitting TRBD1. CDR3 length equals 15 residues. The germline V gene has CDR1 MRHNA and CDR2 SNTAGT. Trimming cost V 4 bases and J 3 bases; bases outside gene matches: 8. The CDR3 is CASSVLPGTGYEQYF. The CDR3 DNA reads TGTGCCAGCAGTGTCTTACCCGGGACAGGCTACGAGCAGTACTTC.

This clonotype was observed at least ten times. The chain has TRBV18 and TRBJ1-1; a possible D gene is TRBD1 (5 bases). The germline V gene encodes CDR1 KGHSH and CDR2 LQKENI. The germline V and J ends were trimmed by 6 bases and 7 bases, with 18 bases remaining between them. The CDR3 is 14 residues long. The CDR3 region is CASSLEQQAGEAFF. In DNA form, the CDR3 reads TGTGCCAGCTCCCTAGAACAACAGGCTGGTGAAGCTTTCTTT.

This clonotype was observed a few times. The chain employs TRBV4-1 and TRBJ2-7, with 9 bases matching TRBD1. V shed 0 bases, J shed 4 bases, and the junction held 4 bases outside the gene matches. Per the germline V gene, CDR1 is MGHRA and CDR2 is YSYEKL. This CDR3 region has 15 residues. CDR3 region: CASSQEPDRGYEQYF. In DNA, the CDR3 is TGCGCCAGCAGCCAAGAACCGGACAGGGGTTACGAGCAGTACTTC.

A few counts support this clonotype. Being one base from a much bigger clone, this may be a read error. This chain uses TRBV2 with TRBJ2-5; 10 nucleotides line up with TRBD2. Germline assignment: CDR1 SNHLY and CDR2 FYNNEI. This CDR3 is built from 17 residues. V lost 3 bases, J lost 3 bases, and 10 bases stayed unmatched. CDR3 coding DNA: TGTGCCAGCAGTGATCCCGGACTAGCGGAAGGGGAAGAGACCCAGTACTTC. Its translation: CASSDPGLAEGEETQYF.